These 6 T cell receptor beta chains originate from one sample sequenced in a study of cytomegalovirus exposure and HLA in healthy donors. 13 Jbeta primers and 60 Vbeta primers were used for the PCR. Clones were read by immunoSEQ multiplex PCR, and TCRdb kept only the in-frame ones, dropping some. The sample has roughly 98,000 clones, roughly 80% seen once; the top ten hold 7.7%. Sequenced sample: PBMCs. These receptors all come from a female donor in good health and CMV-seronegative.

The chain employs TRBV21-1 and TRBJ2-5; TRBD2 is the table's D call, not checked against the DNA. TRBV21-1 is designated a pseudogene. This CDR3 comprises 16 residues. CDR3 amino acids: CASSDWRGGRGETQYF. CDR3 DNA sequence: TGTGCCAGCAGCGACTGGCGGGGGGGCCGGGGTGAGACCCAGTACTTC.

A single count supports this clone. The V call is TRBV2, the J call TRBJ2-7; 10 nucleotides line up with TRBD2. Germline CDR1 SNHLY, CDR2 FYNNEI. Unmatched junction bases numbered 7, after V lost 3 bases and J lost 2 bases. CDR3 size: 16 residues. The CDR3 DNA follows: TGTGCCAGCAGTGATTATCCTAGCGGGGGCCCCTACGAGCAGTACTTC. Its protein is CASSDYPSGGPYEQYF.

The chain uses TRBV25-1 and TRBJ2-3, with unresolved D. The closer fit of TRBJ1-5 to the DNA end suggests the J call may be wrong. The CDR3 consists of 12 residues. The germline CDR1 and CDR2 sequences are MGHDK and SYGVNS. This CDR3 reads CASSESSVAQHF. The CDR3 DNA reads as TGTGCCAGCAGTGAGTCTAGCGTCGCGCAGCATTTT.

This clone was detected only once. The V gene is TRBV21-1, the J gene TRBJ2-3; the D call of TRBD2 is as the table states it, not checked on the DNA. TRBV21-1 is given as a pseudogene. CDR3 length: 18 residues. CDR3 DNA sequence: TGTGCCAGCAGCTGCTTAAGACTAGCTCTTCAAGGCACAGATACGCAGTATTTT. Protein: CASSCLRLALQGTDTQYF.

The genes are TRBV19 and TRBJ2-7; 8 bases map to TRBD1. CDR1 and CDR2 from the germline V gene are LNHDA and SQIVND (reference sequence). CDR3 length: 14 amino acids. Trimming removed 3 bases from V and 6 bases from J; junction bases left unmatched: 7. The CDR3 loop reads CASSIDRGRSEQYF. The CDR3 DNA sequence: TGTGCCAGTAGTATCGACAGGGGACGAAGCGAGCAGTACTTC.

In nucleotides, the CDR3 is TGTGCCAGCAGCCTCGAGAAGACAGGGGAGCGTGGCTACACCTTC. Protein sequence: CASSLEKTGERGYTF. The chain couples TRBV14 to TRBJ1-2, with TRBD1 matching over 8 bases. The germline gives CDR1 SGHDN, CDR2 FVKESK. The junction had 11 bases not matched to a gene; V was cut back by 4 bases and J by 7 bases. The CDR3 consists of 15 residues. Supplemented by reference TRBV14 and TRBJ1-2, the full variable domain reads EAGVTQFPSHSVIEKGQTVTLRCDPISGHDNLYWYRRVMGKEIKFLLHFVKESKQDESGMPNNRFLAERTGGTYSTLKVQPAELEDSGVYFCASSLEKTGERGYTFGSGTRLTVV.